The 16 T cell receptor beta chains below all came from one sample that was sequenced in a study of metastatic and nonmetastatic thyroid tumors. Patients were all untreated before their thyroid surgery. TCRdb redid the clone calls on the PCR reads using MiXCR. This table holds approximately 37,000 clones, over 12% found once. The sequenced sample was blood. Receptor source: a male donor with papillary thyroid cancer or a benign thyroid nodule (not recorded which). Some clones in this sample may be carry-over from other donors' samples.

The rearrangement links TRBV7-2 to TRBJ2-7; 9 bases match TRBD2. The germline gives CDR1 SGHTA, CDR2 FQGNSA. V was clipped by 3 bases and J by 2 bases; unmatched bases: 5. There are 15 residues in the CDR3. The CDR3 sequence: CASSFGSGGPYEQYF. DNA for the CDR3: TGTGCCAGCAGCTTTGGAAGCGGGGGGCCCTACGAGCAGTACTTC.

The genes are TRBV12-3 or TRBV12-4 and TRBJ1-2; 9 nucleotides line up with TRBD1. CDR3 length: 13 amino acids. After removal of 9 bases from V and 8 bases from J, the junction contained 10 bases not matched to a gene. CDR3 sequence: CARTLGTGHGYTF. As DNA, the CDR3 is TGTGCCAGAACTTTGGGGACAGGGCACGGCTACACCTTC.

This clone was picked up many times. The rearrangement uses TRBV6-1 and TRBJ2-1; TRBD1 agrees at 9 bases. CDR3 size: 15 residues. CDR1 is MNHNS and CDR2 is SASEGT in the germline V gene. V was pared by 6 bases and J by 6 bases, with 9 bases of the junction left unmatched. The CDR3 reads CASRSGTGWGNEQFF. CDR3 DNA: TGTGCCAGCAGGTCCGGGACAGGGTGGGGCAATGAGCAGTTCTTC.

The chain employs TRBV3-1 and TRBJ2-7; the D is unclear. Germline V gives CDR1 LGHDT, CDR2 YNNKEL (reference sequence). The CDR3 is made up of 16 amino acids. Between the trimmed V and J ends, which lost 4 bases and 5 bases, there was a span of 21 bases. The CDR3 bases are TGTGCCAGCAGCCTCGGTTGTGGCAAATCATTAGACGAGCAGTACTTC. Protein sequence: CASSLGCGKSLDEQYF.

This clone was observed many times. V gene TRBV10-3 combines with J gene TRBJ1-2; D might be TRBD1 (5 bases). Per the germline V gene, CDR1 is ENHRY and CDR2 is SYGVKD. V shed 1 base and J shed 2 bases, with 8 bases lying between them. This CDR3 is 14 amino acids long. CDR3 nucleotide sequence: TGTGCCATCAGTGAGTGGGACGAGAACTATGGCTACACCTTC. This translates into CAISEWDENYGYTF.

The chain employs TRBV11-3 and TRBJ1-1; a weak D match, TRBD1 (5 bases). Germline V lookup: CDR1 SGHNT, CDR2 YENEEA. With 0 bases removed from V and 6 bases from J, the gap between germline ends came to 8 bases. This CDR3 spans 13 amino acids. The CDR3 DNA reads TGTGCCAGCAGCTTAGAGGGCAGGGCTGAAGCTTTCTTT. The encoded protein is CASSLEGRAEAFF.

Many counts were recorded for this clone. The chain employs TRBV20-1 and TRBJ2-5, with TRBD2 matching over 7 bases. Germline CDR1 and CDR2: DFQATT and SNEGSKA (reference sequence). The CDR3 contains 12 residues. The ends lost 5 bases at V and 9 bases at J; junction bases unmatched: 9. In DNA, the CDR3 is TGCAGTGCTCCAGCGGGGCCTGGGGCCCAGTACTTC. Protein sequence: CSAPAGPGAQYF.

This rearrangement joins TRBV19 to TRBJ2-1; TRBD2 matches at 7 bases. The V gene end was trimmed by 6 bases and the J gene end by 7 bases; junction bases not matched to a gene: 12. Germline CDR1 reads LNHDA; CDR2 reads SQIVND (reference sequence). This CDR3 has 15 residues. This chain's CDR3 is CASRKGRAGTNEQFF. CDR3 nucleotides: TGTGCCAGTAGGAAGGGACGAGCGGGAACGAATGAGCAGTTCTTC.

This clone was seen ten or more times. V and J are TRBV6-1 and TRBJ2-7; 12 positions match TRBD2. V lost 7 bases to trimming and J lost 4 bases; unmatched junction nucleotides: 8. The length of the CDR3 is 15 residues. Germline V lookup: CDR1 MNHNS, CDR2 SASEGT. CDR3 coding DNA: TGTGCCAGCAACCCCCCCGGACTAGCGGGATACGAGCAGTACTTC. Translation: CASNPPGLAGYEQYF.

This clone was seen repeatedly, ten times or more. The V gene is TRBV20-1, the J gene TRBJ2-2; 10 bases agree with TRBD2. Germline loops: CDR1 DFQATT, CDR2 SNEGSKA (reference sequence). The CDR3 covers 15 residues. The V gene end was trimmed by 1 base and the J gene end by 5 bases; junction bases not matched to a gene: 4. CDR3 in amino acids: CSARVGTSDTGELFF. The CDR3 DNA reads TGCAGTGCTAGAGTCGGGACTAGCGATACCGGGGAGCTGTTTTTT.

The table lists this clone with many counts. Possible read error: a much larger clone is one base away. Other DNA sequences within the sample encode an identical CDR3. The chain combines TRBV24-1 with TRBJ2-7; TRBD1 matches 7 bases. Germline V gives CDR1 KGHDR, CDR2 SFDVKD. The CDR3 length is 11 residues. The CDR3 region has the DNA TGCGCCACCAGTGATCGGGACAGCACGTACTTC. It encodes CATSDRDSTYF.

This clone was observed at least ten times. The chain joins TRBV7-2 to TRBJ2-1; TRBD2 aligns across 13 bases. The CDR3 consists of 17 residues. V lost 5 bases to trimming and J lost 9 bases; unmatched junction nucleotides: 13. The germline V gene encodes CDR1 SGHTA and CDR2 FQGNSA. CDR3 DNA: TGTGCCAGCAGCCCCAAGACCGGGACTAGCGGGACGGGTGAGCAGTTCTTC. The encoded protein is CASSPKTGTSGTGEQFF.

The chain combines TRBV7-9 with TRBJ2-1; TRBD2 agrees at 10 bases. Trimming cost V 7 bases and J 13 bases; bases outside gene matches: 7. CDR1 is SEHNR and CDR2 is FQNEAQ in the germline V gene (reference sequence). The CDR3 has 12 amino acids. The chain's CDR3 is CASISLAGGQFF. DNA for the CDR3: TGTGCCAGCATCTCGTTAGCGGGAGGTCAGTTCTTC. Looking up the rest from reference TRBV7-9 and TRBJ2-1 gives the full variable domain: DTGVSQNPRHKITKRGQNVTFRCDPISEHNRLYWYRQTLGQGPEFLTYFQNEAQLEKSRLLSDRFSAERPKGSFSTLEIQRTEQGDSAMYLCASISLAGGQFFGPGTRLTVL.

In its sample, this clone was seen many times. The chain links TRBV28 to TRBJ2-7, with TRBD1 matching over 9 bases. CDR1 and CDR2 from the germline V gene are MDHEN and SYDVKM. Trimming at V came to 6 bases and at J to 7 bases, leaving 13 bases not matched to a gene. The CDR3 consists of 15 residues. In DNA form, the CDR3 reads TGTGCCAGCAGCCTGCGGGACAGGGTGGTTGGGGAGCAGTACTTC. Amino acid sequence: CASSLRDRVVGEQYF.

This clone appeared many times. A read error may explain this, as a much larger clone is one base away. The V gene is TRBV20-1, the J gene TRBJ2-3; 11 nucleotides align to TRBD2. Germline V gene sequence: CDR1 DFQATT, CDR2 SNEGSKA (reference sequence). This CDR3 has 16 residues. V trimming: 5 bases; J trimming: 0 bases; junction bases outside the gene matches: 7. For the CDR3, the DNA is TGCAGTGCTGCTCCTGCTAGCGGGAGGAGCACAGATACGCAGTATTTT. Translation gives CSAAPASGRSTDTQYF.

This clone was counted ten times or more. This CDR3 reads CASSLGGVRNEQFF. CDR3 sequence (DNA): TGTGCCAGCAGCTTAGGTGGCGTACGAAATGAGCAGTTCTTC. The V and J genes are TRBV11-2 and TRBJ2-1; D gene unclear. The germline V gene encodes CDR1 SGHAT and CDR2 FQNNGV. The CDR3 covers 14 residues. V was trimmed by 1 base and J by 7 bases, leaving 11 bases between them. Filled out from reference TRBV11-2 and TRBJ2-1, the complete variable domain reads EAGVAQSPRYKIIEKRQSVAFWCNPISGHATLYWYQQILGQGPKLLIQFQNNGVVDDSQLPKDRFSAERLKGVDSTLKIQPAKLEDSAVYLCASSLGGVRNEQFFGPGTRLTVL.